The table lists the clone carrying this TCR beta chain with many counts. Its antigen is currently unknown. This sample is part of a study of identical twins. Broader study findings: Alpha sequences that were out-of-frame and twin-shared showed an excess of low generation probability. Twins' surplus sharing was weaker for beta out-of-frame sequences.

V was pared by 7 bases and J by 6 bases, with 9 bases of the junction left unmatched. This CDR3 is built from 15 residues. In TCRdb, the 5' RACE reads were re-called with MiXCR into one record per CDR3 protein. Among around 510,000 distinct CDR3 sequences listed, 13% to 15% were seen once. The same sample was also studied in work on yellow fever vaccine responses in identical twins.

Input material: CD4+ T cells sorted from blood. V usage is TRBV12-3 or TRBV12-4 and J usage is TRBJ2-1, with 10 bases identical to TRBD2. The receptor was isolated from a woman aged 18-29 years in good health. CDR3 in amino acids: CASKPGLAISNEQFF. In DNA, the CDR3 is TGTGCCAGCAAACCGGGACTAGCGATCTCCAATGAGCAGTTCTTC.